One and the same sample provided the 19 T cell receptor beta chains below, sequenced in a study of cytomegalovirus exposure and HLA in healthy donors. PCR was performed using 60 Vbeta and 13 Jbeta primers. Generated by immunoSEQ multiplex PCR, the TCRdb table keeps only in-frame clones and is missing some. This table has 150,000 or so clones, more than 60% appearing once. The sample taken for sequencing was PBMCs. These receptors came from a middle-aged man in good health and CMV-seronegative.

This clone showed up just once. The gene calls are TRBV7-9 and TRBJ1-1; 9 bases align to TRBD1. The V gene's germline CDR1 is SEHNR and CDR2 FQNEAQ (reference sequence). The CDR3 has 14 residues. The V segment lost 1 base and the J segment 6 bases; nucleotides outside the gene matches: 3. Written as DNA, the CDR3 is TGTGCCAGCAGCTTAGGACAGGGGGGGTCTGAAGCTTTCTTT. Translation gives CASSLGQGGSEAFF. The full variable domain, completed using reference TRBV7-9 and TRBJ1-1, is DTGVSQNPRHKITKRGQNVTFRCDPISEHNRLYWYRQTLGQGPEFLTYFQNEAQLEKSRLLSDRFSAERPKGSFSTLEIQRTEQGDSAMYLCASSLGQGGSEAFFGQGTRLTVV.

The chain recombines TRBV9 with TRBJ2-1, with a tentative D call TRBD1 (6 bases). Trimming took off 1 base at V and 5 bases at J, with 10 bases between the two ends. The CDR3 loop spans 14 amino acids. Germline V gene sequence: CDR1 SGDLS, CDR2 YYNGEE. The CDR3 nucleotides are TGTGCCAGCAGCGTAACAGGGCGAAACAATGAGCAGTTCTTC. It translates to CASSVTGRNNEQFF. The whole variable domain, remainder taken from reference TRBV9 and TRBJ2-1, is DSGVTQTPKHLITATGQRVTLRCSPRSGDLSVYWYQQSLDQGLQFLIQYYNGEERAKGNILERFSAQQFPDLHSELNLSSLELGDSALYFCASSVTGRNNEQFFGPGTRLTVL.

Note on this clone: This same CDR3 is encoded by further DNA sequences in the sample. V is TRBV5-1 and J is TRBJ1-4; D is undetermined. CDR3 length equals 16 residues. V dropped 0 bases and J dropped 4 bases, with 13 bases sitting between them. Germline-derived CDR1 and CDR2 are SGHRS and YFSETQ. CDR3 sequence (DNA): TGCGCCAGCAGCTTGGGGTATCGGGGAAGTAATGAAAAACTGTTTTTT. Its translation: CASSLGYRGSNEKLFF.

V is TRBV27 and J is TRBJ1-5; D uncertain. The CDR3 is made up of 14 amino acids. The V and J ends lost 5 bases and 5 bases respectively, with 13 bases between them. Germline CDR1 and CDR2: MNHEY and SMNVEV (reference sequence). The CDR3 region is CASSRPGNDQPQHF. CDR3 coding DNA: TGTGCCAGCAGTCGACCGGGGAATGATCAGCCCCAGCATTTT.

The rearrangement uses TRBV2 and TRBJ1-4; D remains ambiguous. The V and J ends lost 6 bases and 3 bases respectively, with 11 bases between them. The length of the CDR3 is 14 residues. Germline lookup yields CDR1 SNHLY and CDR2 FYNNEI. The CDR3 region is CASRVAGANEKLFF. The CDR3 bases are TGTGCCAGCAGAGTCGCGGGCGCTAATGAAAAACTGTTTTTT.

The chain combines TRBV5-1 with TRBJ1-2; D unresolved. The germline CDR1 and CDR2 sequences are SGHRS and YFSETQ. This CDR3 region has 15 residues. V was pared by 4 bases and J by 5 bases, with 18 bases between. The CDR3 sequence: CASSAGISFRYGYTF. CDR3 DNA sequence: TGCGCCAGCAGCGCGGGTATTAGTTTTCGGTATGGCTACACCTTC.

The genes are TRBV28 and TRBJ1-1; TRBD1 might be the D (6 bases). The germline gives CDR1 MDHEN, CDR2 SYDVKM. V shed 3 bases and J shed 5 bases, with 16 bases lying between them. The length of the CDR3 is 15 residues. CDR3 nucleotide sequence: TGTGCCAGCAGTTTTCAACAGGGTTTGAGAACTGAAGCTTTCTTT. It encodes CASSFQQGLRTEAFF.

This clone was counted a single time. The chain has TRBV5-6 and TRBJ2-5, with a tentative D call TRBD1 (6 bases). CDR3 length: 16 amino acids. Germline lookup yields CDR1 SGHDT and CDR2 YYEEEE. V was shortened by 3 bases and J by 6 bases, with 21 bases between the two germline ends. The CDR3 nucleotides read TGTGCCAGCAGCTGGGGGCTCAGGGATTCAGTGAAGACCCAGTACTTC. Protein: CASSWGLRDSVKTQYF.

V and J are TRBV5-1 and TRBJ1-3, with unresolved D. The V gene lost 0 bases and the J gene lost 1 base, with 11 bases spanning the gap. This CDR3 is built from 16 residues. Per germline, CDR1 SGHRS and CDR2 YFSETQ. CDR3 amino acids: CASSLDPGRSGNTIYF. The CDR3 DNA is TGCGCCAGCAGCTTGGACCCCGGCAGGTCTGGAAACACCATATATTTT.

This chain links TRBV5-6 with TRBJ1-1; D gene uncertain. The CDR3 contains 15 residues. The ends were cut back, 0 bases at V and 4 bases at J, with 13 bases in the middle. The germline V gene encodes CDR1 SGHDT and CDR2 YYEEEE. The chain's CDR3 is CASSLASEGSTEAFF. Written as DNA, the CDR3 is TGTGCCAGCAGCTTGGCATCGGAGGGTAGCACTGAAGCTTTCTTT.

The chain couples TRBV28 to TRBJ2-1, with 7 bases that match TRBD2. CDR1 MDHEN and CDR2 SYDVKM come from the germline V gene. V dropped 6 bases and J dropped 3; count of bases not matched to a gene: 5. The CDR3 spans 14 residues. The CDR3 sequence: CASRWGGDYNEQFF. The DNA of the CDR3 is TGTGCCAGCAGATGGGGGGGGGACTACAATGAGCAGTTCTTC.

The chain employs TRBV19 and TRBJ1-5; a weak D match, TRBD1 (5 bases). V lost 5 bases and J 4 bases, leaving 18 bases between the germline ends. The CDR3 loop spans 16 amino acids. Germline V gene data show CDR1 as LNHDA and CDR2 as SQIVND (reference sequence). The CDR3 bases are TGTGCCAGTAGTCCGGGGGAGAGGGTCGGGAATCAGCCCCAGCATTTT. This codes for CASSPGERVGNQPQHF.

This clone was seen just once. The chain couples TRBV7-9 to TRBJ2-7; TRBD1 agrees at 8 bases. After removal of 2 bases from V and 5 bases from J, the junction contained 11 bases not matched to a gene. The CDR3 covers 16 residues. Germline CDR1 is SEHNR and CDR2 is FQNEAQ (reference sequence). CDR3 residues: CASSLYPGQGDHEQYF. For the CDR3, the DNA is TGTGCCAGCAGCTTATACCCCGGACAGGGTGACCACGAGCAGTACTTC. The full variable domain, completed using reference TRBV7-9 and TRBJ2-7, is DTGVSQNPRHKITKRGQNVTFRCDPISEHNRLYWYRQTLGQGPEFLTYFQNEAQLEKSRLLSDRFSAERPKGSFSTLEIQRTEQGDSAMYLCASSLYPGQGDHEQYFGPGTRLTVT.

The chain employs TRBV2 and TRBJ2-2; D perhaps matches TRBD1 (5 bases). V was pared by 2 bases and J by 7 bases, with 14 bases between. CDR3 size: 15 residues. Germline V gene lookup returns CDR1 SNHLY and CDR2 FYNNEI. In DNA, the CDR3 is TGTGCCAGCAGTGAAATTGGGCAGGGTAGCGGGGAGCTGTTTTTT. It codes for CASSEIGQGSGELFF.

Written as DNA, the CDR3 is TGTGCCAGCAGGGGGGACAGGTTAGAGGGCTATGGCTACACCTTC. Residues: CASRGDRLEGYGYTF. This rearrangement joins TRBV28 to TRBJ1-2; 8 positions match TRBD1. The V gene end was trimmed by 6 bases and the J gene end by 4 bases; junction bases not matched to a gene: 10. There are 15 residues in the CDR3. The germline V gene encodes CDR1 MDHEN and CDR2 SYDVKM.

This clone was detected a few times. This chain uses TRBV5-1 with TRBJ1-6, with D perhaps matching TRBD1 (6 bases). Trimming took off 2 bases at V and 8 bases at J, with 11 bases between the two ends. Germline lookup yields CDR1 SGHRS and CDR2 YFSETQ. The CDR3 consists of 14 residues. The CDR3 loop is CASSFSGVDSPLHF. The CDR3 bases are TGCGCCAGCAGCTTCTCAGGGGTTGATTCACCCCTCCACTTT.

V usage is TRBV6-6 and J usage is TRBJ1-2, with a weak D call TRBD1 (6 bases). Germline V gene data show CDR1 as MNHNY and CDR2 as SVGAGI (reference sequence). This CDR3 comprises 13 residues. V was trimmed by 5 bases and J by 1 base, leaving 8 bases between them. The CDR3 sequence is CASSKDSNYGYTF. The CDR3 coding sequence is TGTGCCAGCAGTAAGGACAGTAACTATGGCTACACCTTC.

The chain is built from TRBV4-3 and TRBJ2-1; D is perhaps TRBD2 (7 bases). V was clipped by 0 bases and J by 5 bases, with 11 bases between them. This CDR3 comprises 15 residues. Germline V gene data show CDR1 as LGHNA and CDR2 as YSLEER. This CDR3 is CASSQDRGGHNEQFF. The CDR3 DNA reads TGCGCCAGCAGCCAAGATAGGGGGGGGCACAATGAGCAGTTCTTC.

The chain employs TRBV30 and TRBJ2-7; perhaps TRBD2 as D (5 bases). Germline-derived CDR1 and CDR2 are GTSNPN and SVGIG (reference sequence). V gave up 3 bases and J gave up 8 bases, with 20 bases separating them. The CDR3 is 14 residues long. The CDR3 sequence: CAWSVSGILLKQYF. As DNA, the CDR3 is TGTGCCTGGAGCGTCTCCGGGATCCTCCTCAAGCAGTACTTC.